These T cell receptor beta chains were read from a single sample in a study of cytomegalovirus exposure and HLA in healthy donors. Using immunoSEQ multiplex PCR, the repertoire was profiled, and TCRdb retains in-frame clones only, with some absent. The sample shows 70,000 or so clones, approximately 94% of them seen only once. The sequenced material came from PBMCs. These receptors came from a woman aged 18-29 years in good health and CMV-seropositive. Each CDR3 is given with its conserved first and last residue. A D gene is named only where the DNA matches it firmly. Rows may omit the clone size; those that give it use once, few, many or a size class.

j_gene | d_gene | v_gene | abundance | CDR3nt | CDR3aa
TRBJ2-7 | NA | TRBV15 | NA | TGTGCCACCAGGTTTAAGGGGGAACTCTACGAGCAGTACTTC | CATRFKGELYEQYF
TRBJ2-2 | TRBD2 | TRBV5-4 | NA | TGTGCCAGCAGCTCGGGGGGGGCGAACACCGGGGAGCTGTTTTTT | CASSSGGANTGELFF
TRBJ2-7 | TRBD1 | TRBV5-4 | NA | TGTGCCAGCAGCACTTTGGGACAGGGACGCGTACGGGGTCGTTACGAGCAGTACTTC | CASSTLGQGRVRGRYEQYF
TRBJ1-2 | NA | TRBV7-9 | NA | TGTGCCAGCACCGGGCGGGACCGAGTCTATGGCTACACCTTC | CASTGRDRVYGYTF
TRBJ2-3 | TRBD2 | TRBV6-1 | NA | TGTGCCAGCAGGGTAGCGGGGGGGCGCGCAGATACGCAGTATTTT | CASRVAGGRADTQYF
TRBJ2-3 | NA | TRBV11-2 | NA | TGTGCCAGCAGCTCTCCTGGGGAGAAGATAACGCAGTATTTT | CASSSPGEKITQYF
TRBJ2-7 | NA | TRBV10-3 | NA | TGTGCCACCATTCCCACAGATTACTCAAGTGAGCAGTACTTC | CATIPTDYSSEQYF
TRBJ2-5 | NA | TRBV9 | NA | TGTGCCAGCAGCGTAGGAGTCGGGCAAGAGACCCAGTACTTC | CASSVGVGQETQYF
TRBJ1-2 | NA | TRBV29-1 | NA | TGCAGCGTTCGGCTGCGGGATTGGGGCTACACCTTC | CSVRLRDWGYTF
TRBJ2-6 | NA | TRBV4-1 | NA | TGCGCCAGCAGGACCAGTAATCAGGGGTCTGGGGCCAACGTCCTGACTTTC | CASRTSNQGSGANVLTF
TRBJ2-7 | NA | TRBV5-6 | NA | TGTGCCAGCAGCTTGGCCGATCGGTACGAGCAGTACTTC | CASSLADRYEQYF
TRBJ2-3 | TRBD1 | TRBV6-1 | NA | TGTGCCAGCAGTGGCCGGGACAGCTCTAGCACAGATACGCAGTATTTT | CASSGRDSSSTDTQYF
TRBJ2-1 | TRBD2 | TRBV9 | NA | TGTGCCAGCAGCGTAGCTAGCGGGAGGGCCGAAGAGCAGTTCTTC | CASSVASGRAEEQFF
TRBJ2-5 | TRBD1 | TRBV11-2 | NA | TGTGCCAGCAGCTCACAGGGGCCTCAGTACTTC | CASSSQGPQYF
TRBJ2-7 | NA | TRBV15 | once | TGTGCCACCAGCCCTCAACGGTACTACGAGCAGTACTTC | CATSPQRYYEQYF
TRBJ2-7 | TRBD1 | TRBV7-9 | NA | TGTGCCAGCAGCCCAGGGACAGGGGTGGACGAGCAGTACTTC | CASSPGTGVDEQYF
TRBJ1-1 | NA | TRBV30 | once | TGTGCCTGGAGTGGCATGATTAGGAACACTGAAGCTTTCTTT | CAWSGMIRNTEAFF
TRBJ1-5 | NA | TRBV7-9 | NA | TGTGCCAGCAGCTTAGACCAGGGGAGCAATCAGCCCCAGCATTTT | CASSLDQGSNQPQHF
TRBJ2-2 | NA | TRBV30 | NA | TGTGCCTGGAGTGTATCTAGGCCGGAGGTTTCCGGGGAGCTGTTTTTT | CAWSVSRPEVSGELFF
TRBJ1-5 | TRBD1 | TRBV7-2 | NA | TGTGCCAGCAGCTCAAGGACAGGGGAGGGTCAGCCCCAGCATTTT | CASSSRTGEGQPQHF
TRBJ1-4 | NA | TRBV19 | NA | TGTGCCAGTAGTCTGGGGCTGGGTGAAAAACTGTTTTTT | CASSLGLGEKLFF
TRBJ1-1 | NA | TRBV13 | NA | TGTGCCAGCAGCTTAGGAAGGGGCAGGGACACTGAAGCTTTCTTT | CASSLGRGRDTEAFF
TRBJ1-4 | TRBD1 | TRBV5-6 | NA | TGTGCCAGCAGCCAAACACAAGAAAGGGACAGCGTGGTTGAAAAACTGTTTTTT | CASSQTQERDSVVEKLFF
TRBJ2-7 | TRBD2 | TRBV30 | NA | TGTGCCTGGTTCGACATGGGGGGGAATGGGGAGCAGTACTTC | CAWFDMGGNGEQYF
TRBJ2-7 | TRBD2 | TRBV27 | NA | TGTGCCAGCAACCCGGGACTAGCGACCCACGAGCAGTACTTC | CASNPGLATHEQYF
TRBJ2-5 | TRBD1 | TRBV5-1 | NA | TGCGCCAGCAGCTCTCAGGGGGCTCACGGGGAGACCCAGTACTTC | CASSSQGAHGETQYF
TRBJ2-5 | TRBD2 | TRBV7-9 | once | TGTGCCAGCAGCCCTTGGCTGTTAGCGGGGGGCCGCATGGAGACCCAGTACTTC | CASSPWLLAGGRMETQYF
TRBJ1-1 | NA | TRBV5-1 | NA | TGCGCCAGCAGATTTACAGGGTTTGACACTGAAGCTTTCTTT | CASRFTGFDTEAFF
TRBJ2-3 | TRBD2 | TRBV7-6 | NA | TGTGCCAGCAGCCCCCAACTAGCGGGAGGCACAGATACGCAGTATTTT | CASSPQLAGGTDTQYF
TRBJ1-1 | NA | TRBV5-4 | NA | TGTGCCAGCAGCTTGGTAGGGGGAGTTGAAGCTTTCTTT | CASSLVGGVEAFF
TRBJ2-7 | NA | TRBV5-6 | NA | TGTGCCAGCACCTGGGCTGGCGAGCAGTACTTC | CASTWAGEQYF
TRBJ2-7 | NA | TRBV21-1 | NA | TGTGCCAGCAGCAAAGGGGGGAGCGGAGGTCGGACTAGTAACGAGCAGTACTTC | CASSKGGSGGRTSNEQYF
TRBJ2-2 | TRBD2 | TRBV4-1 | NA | TGCGCCAGCGGCACAACCGGGACTAGTATCGGGGAGCTGTTTTTT | CASGTTGTSIGELFF
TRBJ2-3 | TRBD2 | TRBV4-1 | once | TGCGCCAGCAGCCACCGACTAGCGGGATTGAGCACAGATACGCAGTATTTT | CASSHRLAGLSTDTQYF
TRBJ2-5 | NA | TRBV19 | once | TGTGCCAGTCGGGACACCCTTATCCAAGAGACCCAGTACTTC | CASRDTLIQETQYF
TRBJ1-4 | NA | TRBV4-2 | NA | TGTGCCAGCAGCCAACGTTCGTTAGGAGGTGAAAAACTGTTTTTT | CASSQRSLGGEKLFF
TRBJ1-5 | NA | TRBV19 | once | TGTGCCAGTAGTACCCTCTGGGGGGATAGCAATCAGCCCCAGCATTTT | CASSTLWGDSNQPQHF
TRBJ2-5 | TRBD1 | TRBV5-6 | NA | TGTGCCAGCAGCTTGGAGTTCGCCAGGGGGCAAGAGACCCAGTACTTC | CASSLEFARGQETQYF
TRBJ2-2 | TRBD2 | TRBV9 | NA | TGTGCCAGCAGTGGAAGCGGGGGGGCTCAAACCGGGGAGCTGTTTTTT | CASSGSGGAQTGELFF